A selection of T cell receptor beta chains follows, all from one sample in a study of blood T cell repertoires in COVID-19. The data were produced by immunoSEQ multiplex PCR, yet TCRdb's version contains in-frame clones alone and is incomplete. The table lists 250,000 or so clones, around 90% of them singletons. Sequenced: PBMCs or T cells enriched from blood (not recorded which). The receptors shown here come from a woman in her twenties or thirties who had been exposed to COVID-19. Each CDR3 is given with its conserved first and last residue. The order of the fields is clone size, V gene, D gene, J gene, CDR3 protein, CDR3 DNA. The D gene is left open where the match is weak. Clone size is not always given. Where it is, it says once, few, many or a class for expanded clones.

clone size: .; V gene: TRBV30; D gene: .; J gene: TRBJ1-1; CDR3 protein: CAFVGGRNEAFF; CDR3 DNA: TGTGCCTTTGTGGGGGGGCGAAACGAAGCTTTCTTT
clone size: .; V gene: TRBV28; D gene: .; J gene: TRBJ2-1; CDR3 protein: CASSLTSVNEQFF; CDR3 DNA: TGTGCCAGCAGTCTGACTAGTGTCAATGAGCAGTTCTTC
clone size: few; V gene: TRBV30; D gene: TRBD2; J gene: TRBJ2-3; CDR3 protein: CAGTISGRTDTQYF; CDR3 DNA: TGTGCCGGGACCATTAGCGGGAGAACAGATACGCAGTATTTT
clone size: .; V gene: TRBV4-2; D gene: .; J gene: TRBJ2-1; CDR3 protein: CASSQAGLPNEQFF; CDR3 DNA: TGTGCCAGCAGCCAAGCGGGACTCCCTAATGAGCAGTTCTTC
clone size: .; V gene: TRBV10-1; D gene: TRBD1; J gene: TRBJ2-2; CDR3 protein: CASSVGTGGFGELFF; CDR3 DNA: TGCGCCAGCAGTGTGGGGACAGGGGGCTTCGGGGAGCTGTTTTTT
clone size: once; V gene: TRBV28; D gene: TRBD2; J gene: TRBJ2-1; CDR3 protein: CASSPLAGVNNEQFF; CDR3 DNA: TGTGCCAGCAGTCCCCTAGCGGGAGTAAACAATGAGCAGTTCTTC
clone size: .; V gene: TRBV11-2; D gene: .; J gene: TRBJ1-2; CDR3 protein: CASSPDLRVAYGYTF; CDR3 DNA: TGTGCCAGCAGCCCCGATCTTCGAGTTGCCTATGGCTACACCTTC
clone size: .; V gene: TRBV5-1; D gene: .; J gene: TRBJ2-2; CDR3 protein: CASSLGVFRELFF; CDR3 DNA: TGCGCCAGCAGCTTGGGAGTTTTCCGGGAGCTGTTTTTT
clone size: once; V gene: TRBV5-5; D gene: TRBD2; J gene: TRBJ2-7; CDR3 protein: CASSGGLATTYEQYF; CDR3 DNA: TGTGCCAGCAGCGGTGGACTAGCGACAACCTACGAGCAGTACTTC
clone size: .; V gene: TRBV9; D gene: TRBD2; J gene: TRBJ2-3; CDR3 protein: CASSVALASGRIGDTQYF; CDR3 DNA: TGTGCCAGCAGCGTAGCTCTGGCTAGCGGGAGAATCGGAGATACGCAGTATTTT
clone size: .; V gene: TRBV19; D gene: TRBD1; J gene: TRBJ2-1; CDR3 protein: CASSRQGVYNEQFF; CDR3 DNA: TGTGCCAGTAGTCGACAGGGAGTCTACAATGAGCAGTTCTTC
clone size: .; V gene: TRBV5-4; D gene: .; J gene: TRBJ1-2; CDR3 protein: CASSPRRQEGYGYTF; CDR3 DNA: TGTGCCAGCAGCCCGAGACGCCAGGAGGGGTATGGCTACACCTTC
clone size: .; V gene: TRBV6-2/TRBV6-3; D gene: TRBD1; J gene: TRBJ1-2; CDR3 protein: CASSSGQGIGLAVYGYTF; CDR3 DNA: TGTGCCAGCAGCTCTGGACAGGGGATCGGGTTAGCAGTCTATGGCTACACCTTC
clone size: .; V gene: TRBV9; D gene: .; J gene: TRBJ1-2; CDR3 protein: CASSVGGGLAYGYTF; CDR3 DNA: TGTGCCAGCAGCGTAGGTGGGGGACTGGCCTATGGCTACACCTTC
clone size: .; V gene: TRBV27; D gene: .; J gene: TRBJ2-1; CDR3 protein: CASSFQFLAGDEQFF; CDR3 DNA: TGTGCCAGCAGTTTCCAGTTTCTCGCAGGGGATGAGCAGTTCTTC
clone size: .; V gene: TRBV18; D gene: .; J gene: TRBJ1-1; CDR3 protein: CASSPWPGVGDTEAFF; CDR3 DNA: TGTGCCAGCTCACCATGGCCAGGGGTTGGAGACACTGAAGCTTTCTTT
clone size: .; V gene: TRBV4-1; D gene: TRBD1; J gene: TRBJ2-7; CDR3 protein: CASSQDSGTGSYEQYF; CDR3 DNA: TGCGCCAGCAGCCAAGATTCCGGGACAGGGTCCTACGAGCAGTACTTC
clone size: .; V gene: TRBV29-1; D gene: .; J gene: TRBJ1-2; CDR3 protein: CSVEVGRGYYTF; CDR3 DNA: TGCAGCGTTGAGGTGGGGCGGGGATACTACACCTTC
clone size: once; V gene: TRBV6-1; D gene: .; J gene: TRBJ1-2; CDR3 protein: CASSEWGHSNYGYTF; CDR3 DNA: TGTGCCAGCAGTGAATGGGGACACTCTAACTATGGCTACACCTTC
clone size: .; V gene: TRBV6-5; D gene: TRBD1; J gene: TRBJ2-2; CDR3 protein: CASSSRTGWTGELFF; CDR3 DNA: TGTGCCAGCAGTTCTAGGACAGGGTGGACCGGGGAGCTGTTTTTT
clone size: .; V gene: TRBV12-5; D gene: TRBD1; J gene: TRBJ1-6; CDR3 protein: CASGLGQGAPGAYNSPLHF; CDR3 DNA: TGTGCTAGTGGTTTGGGACAGGGAGCGCCCGGGGCCTATAATTCACCCCTCCACTTT
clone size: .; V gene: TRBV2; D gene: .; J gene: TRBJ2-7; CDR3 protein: CASNRDTSYEQYF; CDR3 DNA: TGTGCCAGCAATAGGGACACATCCTACGAGCAGTACTTC
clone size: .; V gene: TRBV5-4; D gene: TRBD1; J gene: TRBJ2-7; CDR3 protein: CASSSGTAHNYEQYF; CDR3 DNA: TGTGCCAGCAGCTCGGGGACAGCTCATAACTACGAGCAGTACTTC
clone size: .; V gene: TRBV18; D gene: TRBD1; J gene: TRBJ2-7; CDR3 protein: CASSPGQGNEQYF; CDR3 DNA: TGTGCCAGCTCACCAGGACAGGGGAACGAGCAGTACTTC
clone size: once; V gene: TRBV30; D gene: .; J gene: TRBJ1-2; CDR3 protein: CAWSVRSGYNYGYTF; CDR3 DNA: TGTGCCTGGAGTGTACGTTCAGGATATAACTATGGCTACACCTTC
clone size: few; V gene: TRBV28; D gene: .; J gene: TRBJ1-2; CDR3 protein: CASSLEFGYTF; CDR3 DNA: TGTGCCAGCAGTTTGGAGTTCGGCTACACCTTC
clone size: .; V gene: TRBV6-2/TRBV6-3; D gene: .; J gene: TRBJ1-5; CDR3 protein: CASSYGRSGRDYQPQHF; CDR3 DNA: TGTGCCAGCAGTTACGGTCGTTCCGGCAGGGATTATCAGCCCCAGCATTTT
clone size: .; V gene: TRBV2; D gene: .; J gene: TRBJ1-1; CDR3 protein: CASRVQLNTEAFF; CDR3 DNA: TGTGCCAGCAGGGTACAACTGAACACTGAAGCTTTCTTT
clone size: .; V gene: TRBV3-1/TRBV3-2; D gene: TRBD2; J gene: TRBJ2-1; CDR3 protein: CASSDRTSGINEQFF; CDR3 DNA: TGTGCCAGCAGCGACCGGACTAGCGGGATTAATGAGCAGTTCTTC
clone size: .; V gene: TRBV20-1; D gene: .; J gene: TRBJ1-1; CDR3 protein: CSASVAVNTEAFF; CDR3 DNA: TGCAGTGCTAGTGTCGCGGTGAACACTGAAGCTTTCTTT
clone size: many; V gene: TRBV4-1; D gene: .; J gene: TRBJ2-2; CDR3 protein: CASSQVNMGFITGELFF; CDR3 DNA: TGCGCCAGCAGCCAAGTTAATATGGGCTTTATCACCGGGGAGCTGTTTTTT
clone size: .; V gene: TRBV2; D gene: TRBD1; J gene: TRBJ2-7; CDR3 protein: CASKGTGGIYEQYF; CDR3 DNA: TGTGCCAGCAAAGGGACAGGGGGCATTTACGAGCAGTACTTC
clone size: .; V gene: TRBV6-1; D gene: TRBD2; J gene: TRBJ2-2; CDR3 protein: CASSATWEREDGELFF; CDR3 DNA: TGTGCCAGCAGTGCCACTTGGGAGCGGGAGGATGGGGAGCTGTTTTTT
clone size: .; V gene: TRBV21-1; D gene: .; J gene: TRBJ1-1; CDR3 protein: CASGSDRVETEAFF; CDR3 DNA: TGTGCCAGCGGGTCGGACAGGGTAGAAACTGAAGCTTTCTTT
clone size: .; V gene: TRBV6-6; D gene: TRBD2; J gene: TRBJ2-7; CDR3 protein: CASSYSFAGGPDEQYF; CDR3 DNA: TGTGCCAGCAGTTACTCGTTTGCGGGAGGGCCTGACGAGCAGTACTTC
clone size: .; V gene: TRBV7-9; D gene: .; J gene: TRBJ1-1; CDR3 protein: CASSLGLGAEAFF; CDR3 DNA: TGTGCCAGCAGCTTAGGGTTAGGGGCTGAAGCTTTCTTT
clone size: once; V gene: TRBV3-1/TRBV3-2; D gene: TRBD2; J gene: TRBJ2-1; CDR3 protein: CASGPRTSGSTEQFF; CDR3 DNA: TGTGCCAGCGGACCCCGGACTAGCGGGAGTACTGAGCAGTTCTTC
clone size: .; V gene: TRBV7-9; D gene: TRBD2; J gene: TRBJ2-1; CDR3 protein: CASSLREGSYNEQFF; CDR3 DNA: TGTGCCAGCAGCTTGCGGGAGGGCTCCTACAATGAGCAGTTCTTC
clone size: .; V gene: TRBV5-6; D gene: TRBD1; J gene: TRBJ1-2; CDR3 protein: CASSSPGTGGNYGYTF; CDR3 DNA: TGTGCCAGCAGCTCGCCTGGGACAGGGGGCAACTATGGCTACACCTTC
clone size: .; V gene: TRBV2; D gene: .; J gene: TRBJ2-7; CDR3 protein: CASSASTYEQYF; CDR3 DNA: TGTGCCAGCAGTGCGAGTACCTACGAGCAGTACTTC
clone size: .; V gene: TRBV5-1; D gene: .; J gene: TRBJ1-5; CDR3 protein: CASSPGDYSNQPQHF; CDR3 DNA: TGCGCCAGCAGCCCAGGGGACTATAGCAATCAGCCCCAGCATTTT
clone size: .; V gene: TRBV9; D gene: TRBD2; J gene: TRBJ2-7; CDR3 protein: CASSPGLAGVVSYEQYF; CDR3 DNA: TGTGCCAGCAGCCCGGGACTAGCGGGAGTCGTTTCTTACGAGCAGTACTTC
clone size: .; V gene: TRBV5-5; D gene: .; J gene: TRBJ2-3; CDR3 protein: CASSLAGGLGTDTQYF; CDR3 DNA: TGTGCCAGCAGCTTGGCGGGGGGCTTGGGCACAGATACGCAGTATTTT
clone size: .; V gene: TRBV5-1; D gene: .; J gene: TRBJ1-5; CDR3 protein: CASRWATDREINSNQPQHF; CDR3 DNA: TGCGCCAGCAGATGGGCGACGGACAGAGAAATAAATAGCAATCAGCCCCAGCATTTT
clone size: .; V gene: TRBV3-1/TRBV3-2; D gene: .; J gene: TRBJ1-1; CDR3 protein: CASSQGRQNTEAFF; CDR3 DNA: TGTGCCAGCAGCCAAGGCAGGCAGAACACTGAAGCTTTCTTT